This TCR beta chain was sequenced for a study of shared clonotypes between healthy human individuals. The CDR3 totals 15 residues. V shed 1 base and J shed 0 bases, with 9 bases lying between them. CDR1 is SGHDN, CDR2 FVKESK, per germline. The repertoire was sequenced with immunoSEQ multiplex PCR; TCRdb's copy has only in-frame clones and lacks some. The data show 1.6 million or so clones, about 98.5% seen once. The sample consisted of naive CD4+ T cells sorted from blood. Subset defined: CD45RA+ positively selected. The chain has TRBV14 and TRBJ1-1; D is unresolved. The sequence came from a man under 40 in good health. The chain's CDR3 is CASSQVTGLNTEAFF. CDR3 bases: TGTGCCAGCAGCCAAGTGACCGGGCTGAACACTGAAGCTTTCTTT. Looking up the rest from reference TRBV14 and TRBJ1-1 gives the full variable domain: EAGVTQFPSHSVIEKGQTVTLRCDPISGHDNLYWYRRVMGKEIKFLLHFVKESKQDESGMPNNRFLAERTGGTYSTLKVQPAELEDSGVYFCASSQVTGLNTEAFFGQGTRLTVV.